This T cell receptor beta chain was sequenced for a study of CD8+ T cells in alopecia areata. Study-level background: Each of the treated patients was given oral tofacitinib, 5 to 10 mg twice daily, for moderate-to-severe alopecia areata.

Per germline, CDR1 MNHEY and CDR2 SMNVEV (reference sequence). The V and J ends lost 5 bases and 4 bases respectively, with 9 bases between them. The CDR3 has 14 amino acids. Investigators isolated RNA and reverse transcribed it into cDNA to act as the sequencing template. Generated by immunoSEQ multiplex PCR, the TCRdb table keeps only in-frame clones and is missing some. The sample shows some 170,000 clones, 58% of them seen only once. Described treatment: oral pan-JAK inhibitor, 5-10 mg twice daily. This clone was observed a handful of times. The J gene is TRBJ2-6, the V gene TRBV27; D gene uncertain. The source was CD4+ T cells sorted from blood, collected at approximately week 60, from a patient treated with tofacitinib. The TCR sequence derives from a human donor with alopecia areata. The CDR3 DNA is TGTGCCAGCAGTGAGGTAATCGGGGCCAACGTCCTGACTTTC. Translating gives CASSEVIGANVLTF.